The T cell receptor (beta chain) under discussion was sequenced for a study of immune heterogeneity within non-small cell lung tumors. With approximately 0.6 ug used per sample, the template was genomic DNA from bulk tumor. Surgical sampling yielded several biopsies per primary tumor (spaced far apart). Enrolled patients presented with newly diagnosed, previously untreated non-small cell lung cancer and underwent curative surgery. This clonotype is categorized as large (0.1 to 1%). A first 10-cycle multiplex round used 32 V-gene and 13 J-gene primers on TCR beta CDR3. TCRdb processed the multiplex PCR reads anew with MiXCR; each CDR3 protein has one entry. The data contain thousands of distinct CDR3 sequences, roughly 26% of them singletons. The CDR3 extends over 16 amino acids. J was trimmed by 3 bases and V by 6 bases; bases with no gene match: 11.

Source material: lung tumor tissue. J is TRBJ2-7 and V is TRBV12-3 or TRBV12-4, with TRBD1 matching 10 bases. This clonotype originated in a woman aged 60-75 years with non-small cell lung cancer. Here the CDR3 DNA reads TGTGCCAGCAGCCCCCCCATGGACAGGGGGAACTACGAGCAGTACTTC. Protein: CASSPPMDRGNYEQYF.